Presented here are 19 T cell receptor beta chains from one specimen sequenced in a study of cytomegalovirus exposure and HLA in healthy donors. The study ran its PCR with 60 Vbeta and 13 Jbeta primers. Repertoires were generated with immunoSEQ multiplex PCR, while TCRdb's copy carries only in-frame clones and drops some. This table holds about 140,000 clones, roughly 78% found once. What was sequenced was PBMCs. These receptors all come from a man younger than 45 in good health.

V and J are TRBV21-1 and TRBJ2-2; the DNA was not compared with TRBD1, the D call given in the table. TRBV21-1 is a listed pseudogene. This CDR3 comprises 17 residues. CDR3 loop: CASSKDWGRTNTGELFF. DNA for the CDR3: TGTGCCAGCAGCAAAGACTGGGGCCGGACGAACACCGGGGAGCTGTTTTTT.

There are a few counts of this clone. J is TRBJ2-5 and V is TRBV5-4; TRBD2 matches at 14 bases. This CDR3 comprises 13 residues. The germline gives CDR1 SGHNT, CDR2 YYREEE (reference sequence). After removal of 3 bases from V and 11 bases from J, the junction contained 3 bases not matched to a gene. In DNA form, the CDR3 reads TGTGCCAGCAGCTGGGGACTAGCGGGGGAGCAGTACTTC. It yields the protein CASSWGLAGEQYF.

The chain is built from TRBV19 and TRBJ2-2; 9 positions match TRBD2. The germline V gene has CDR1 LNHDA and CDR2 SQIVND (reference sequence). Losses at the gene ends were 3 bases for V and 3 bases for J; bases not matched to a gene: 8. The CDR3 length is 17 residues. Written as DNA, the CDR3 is TGTGCCAGTAGTATCCCCCGCGGGAGGGCCCACACCGGGGAGCTGTTTTTT. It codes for CASSIPRGRAHTGELFF.

CDR3 in DNA: TGTGCCACCAGCCCTATGGGTAGAGGGAAAACCCGGAAAGAGACCCAGTACTTC. This encodes CATSPMGRGKTRKETQYF. The chain is built from TRBV15 and TRBJ2-5, with TRBD2 as a possible D gene (5 bases). From germline, CDR1 is LNHNV and CDR2 YYDKDF (reference sequence). V lost 5 bases, J lost 3 bases, and 25 bases lay in between. This CDR3 spans 18 amino acids. The full variable domain, rest sourced from reference TRBV15 and TRBJ2-5, is DAMVIQNPRYQVTQFGKPVTLSCSQTLNHNVMYWYQQKSSQAPKLLFHYYDKDFNNEADTPDNFQSRRPNTSFCFLDIRSPGLGDTAMYLCATSPMGRGKTRKETQYFGPGTRLLVL.

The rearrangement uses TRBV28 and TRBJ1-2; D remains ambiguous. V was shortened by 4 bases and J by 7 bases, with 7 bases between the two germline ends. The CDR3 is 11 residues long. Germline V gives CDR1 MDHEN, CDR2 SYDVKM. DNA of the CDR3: TGTGCCAGCAGTTCAGATTTTGGCTACACCTTC. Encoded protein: CASSSDFGYTF.

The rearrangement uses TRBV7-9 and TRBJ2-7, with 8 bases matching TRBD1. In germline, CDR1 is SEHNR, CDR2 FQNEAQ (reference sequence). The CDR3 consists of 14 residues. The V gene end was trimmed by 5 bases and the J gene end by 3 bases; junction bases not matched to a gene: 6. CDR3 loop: CASSPTGTGYEQYF. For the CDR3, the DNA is TGTGCCAGCAGCCCGACGGGGACAGGCTACGAGCAGTACTTC.

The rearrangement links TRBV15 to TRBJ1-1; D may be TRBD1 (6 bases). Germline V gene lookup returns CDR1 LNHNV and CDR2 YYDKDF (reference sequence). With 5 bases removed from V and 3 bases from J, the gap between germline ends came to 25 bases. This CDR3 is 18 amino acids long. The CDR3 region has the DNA TGTGCCACCAGCCGACGCCGAGGACAGATAATAGATGACACTGAAGCTTTCTTT. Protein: CATSRRRGQIIDDTEAFF.

CDR3 in DNA: TGTGCCAGCAGTTACCGGGACAGGGGTACAGATACGCAGTATTTT. Amino acid sequence: CASSYRDRGTDTQYF. V and J are TRBV27 and TRBJ2-3, with TRBD1 identical over 10 bases. V shed 4 bases and J 3 bases; nucleotides not matched to a gene: 4. The CDR3 totals 15 residues. Germline CDR1 reads MNHEY; CDR2 reads SMNVEV (reference sequence).

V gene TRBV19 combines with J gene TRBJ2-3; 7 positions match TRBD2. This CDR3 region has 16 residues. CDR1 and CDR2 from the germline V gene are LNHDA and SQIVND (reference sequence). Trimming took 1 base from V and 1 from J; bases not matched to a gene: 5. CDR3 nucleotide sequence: TGTGCCAGTAGTATAGGGCTAGCGGAGCGCACAGATACGCAGTATTTT. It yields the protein CASSIGLAERTDTQYF.

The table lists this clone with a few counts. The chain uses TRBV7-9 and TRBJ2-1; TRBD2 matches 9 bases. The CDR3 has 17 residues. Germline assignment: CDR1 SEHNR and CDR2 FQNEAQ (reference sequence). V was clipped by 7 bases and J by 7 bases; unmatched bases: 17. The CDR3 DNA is TGTGCCAGCACCCTAGGAGGTTGGGCTAGCGGGGCAAATGAGCAGTTCTTC. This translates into CASTLGGWASGANEQFF.

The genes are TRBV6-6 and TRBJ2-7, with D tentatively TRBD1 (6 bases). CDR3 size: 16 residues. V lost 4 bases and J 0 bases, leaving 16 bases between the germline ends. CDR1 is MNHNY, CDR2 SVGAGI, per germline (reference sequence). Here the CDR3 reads CASSSPRTANSYEQYF. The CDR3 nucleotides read TGTGCCAGCAGTTCGCCTCGGACAGCTAACTCCTACGAGCAGTACTTC.

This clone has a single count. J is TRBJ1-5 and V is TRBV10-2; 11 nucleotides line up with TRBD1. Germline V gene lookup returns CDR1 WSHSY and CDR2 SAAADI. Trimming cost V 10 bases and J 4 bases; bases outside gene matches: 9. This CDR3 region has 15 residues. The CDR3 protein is CATLSGTGGNQPQHF. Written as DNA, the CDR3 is TGCGCCACCCTCTCCGGGACAGGGGGAAATCAGCCCCAGCATTTT.

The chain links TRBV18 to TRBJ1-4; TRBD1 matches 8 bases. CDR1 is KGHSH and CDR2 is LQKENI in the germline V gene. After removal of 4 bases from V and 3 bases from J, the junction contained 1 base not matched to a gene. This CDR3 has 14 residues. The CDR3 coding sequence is TGTGCCAGCTCACTGACAGGGGCTAATGAAAAACTGTTTTTT. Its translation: CASSLTGANEKLFF.

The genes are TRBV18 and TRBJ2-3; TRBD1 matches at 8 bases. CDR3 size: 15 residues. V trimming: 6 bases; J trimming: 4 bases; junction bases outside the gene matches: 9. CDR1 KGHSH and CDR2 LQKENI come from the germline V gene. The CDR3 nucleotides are TGTGCCAGCTCCCCTGGGGGCAGGGGGCCAGATACGCAGTATTTT. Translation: CASSPGGRGPDTQYF.

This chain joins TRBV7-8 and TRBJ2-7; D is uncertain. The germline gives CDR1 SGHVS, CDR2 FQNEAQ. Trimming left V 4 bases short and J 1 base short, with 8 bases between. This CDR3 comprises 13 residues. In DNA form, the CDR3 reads TGTGCCAGCAGCTCCCATACATCCTACGAGCAGTACTTC. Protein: CASSSHTSYEQYF.

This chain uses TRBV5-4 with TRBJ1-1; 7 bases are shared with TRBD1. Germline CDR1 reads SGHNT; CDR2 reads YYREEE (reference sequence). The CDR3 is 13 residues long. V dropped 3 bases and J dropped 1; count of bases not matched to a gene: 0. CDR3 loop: CASSWDRNTEAFF. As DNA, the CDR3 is TGTGCCAGCAGCTGGGACAGGAACACTGAAGCTTTCTTT.

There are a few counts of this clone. The CDR3 reads CSVGSQVTDGYTF. As DNA, the CDR3 is TGCAGCGTTGGAAGTCAGGTAACGGATGGCTACACCTTC. The J gene is TRBJ1-2, the V gene TRBV29-1; D is unclear. Trimming left V 4 bases short and J 6 bases short, with 15 bases between. The CDR3 is 13 residues long. The germline V gene encodes CDR1 SQVTM and CDR2 ANQGSEA.

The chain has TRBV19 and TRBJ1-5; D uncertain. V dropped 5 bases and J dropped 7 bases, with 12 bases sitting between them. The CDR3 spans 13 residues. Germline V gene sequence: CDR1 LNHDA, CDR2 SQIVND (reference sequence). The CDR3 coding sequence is TGTGCCAGTAGTCCCCAACTTAAGCAGCCCCAGCATTTT. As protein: CASSPQLKQPQHF.

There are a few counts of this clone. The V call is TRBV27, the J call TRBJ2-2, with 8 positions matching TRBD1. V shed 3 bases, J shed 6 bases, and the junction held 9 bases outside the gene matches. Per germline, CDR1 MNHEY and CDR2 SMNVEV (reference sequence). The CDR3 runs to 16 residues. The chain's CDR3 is CASSFLGQGWAGELFF. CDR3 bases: TGTGCCAGCAGTTTCCTTGGACAGGGATGGGCCGGGGAGCTGTTTTTT.